This T cell receptor beta chain originates from a study of cytomegalovirus exposure and HLA in healthy donors. Germline V gene lookup returns CDR1 LNHDA and CDR2 SQIVND (reference sequence). This CDR3 is built from 14 residues. V lost 3 bases to trimming and J lost 0 bases, with 8 bases between them. The PCR was carried out with 60 Vbeta primers and 13 Jbeta primers. Here immunoSEQ multiplex PCR was the method, and the copy in TCRdb shows in-frame clones only, minus some. The sample contains approximately 180,000 clones, around 83% of which appear only once. The source of this sequence is a woman in her 40s in good health and CMV-seronegative. The rearrangement joins TRBV19 to TRBJ1-2, with D uncertain. Sequencing input: PBMCs. CDR3 region: CASSMALTNYGYTF. Written as DNA, the CDR3 is TGTGCCAGTAGTATGGCACTAACTAACTATGGCTACACCTTC.